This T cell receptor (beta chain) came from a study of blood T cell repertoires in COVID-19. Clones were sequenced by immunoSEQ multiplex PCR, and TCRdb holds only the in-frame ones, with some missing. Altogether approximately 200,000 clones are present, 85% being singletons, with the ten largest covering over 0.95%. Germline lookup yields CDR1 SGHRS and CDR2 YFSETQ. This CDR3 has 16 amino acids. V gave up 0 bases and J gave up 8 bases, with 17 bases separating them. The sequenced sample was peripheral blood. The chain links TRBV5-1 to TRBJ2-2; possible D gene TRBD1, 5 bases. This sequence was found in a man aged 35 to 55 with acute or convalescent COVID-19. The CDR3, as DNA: TGCGCCAGCAGCTTGGCCCCACTGGACACGGCGGGGGAGCTGTTTTTT. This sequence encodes CASSLAPLDTAGELFF.